The 31 T cell receptor beta chains below come from one sample, sequenced in a study of blood T cell repertoires in COVID-19. The repertoire was sequenced with immunoSEQ multiplex PCR; TCRdb's copy has only in-frame clones and lacks some. This table holds about 170,000 clones, around four fifths found once. The sequencing sample was made of PBMCs or T cells enriched from blood (not recorded which). These receptor sequences come from a woman aged 50 to 60 in a cohort exposed to, infected with or recovered from COVID-19 (not recorded which).

The CDR3 loop reads CASSTPGQVRETQYF. DNA for the CDR3: TGTGCCAGCAGCACGCCGGGACAGGTTCGAGAGACCCAGTACTTC. The gene calls are TRBV5-4 and TRBJ2-5; 8 nucleotides align to TRBD1. J was trimmed by 4 bases and V by 4 bases; bases with no gene match: 9. CDR3 length: 15 residues. Looked up from germline, CDR1 is SGHNT and CDR2 is YYREEE (reference sequence).

The chain carries TRBV5-4 and TRBJ1-2, with D maybe TRBD1 (5 bases). V was pared by 3 bases and J by 2 bases, with 17 bases between. This CDR3 is built from 16 residues. Germline V gene lookup returns CDR1 SGHNT and CDR2 YYREEE (reference sequence). In DNA, the CDR3 is TGTGCCAGCAGCTGGGGTCCGGGACGGGGGAACTATGGCTACACCTTC. This gives the protein CASSWGPGRGNYGYTF.

This chain uses TRBV2 with TRBJ1-4; TRBD1 matches at 10 bases. Germline lookup yields CDR1 SNHLY and CDR2 FYNNEI. This CDR3 is built from 14 residues. The V segment lost 3 bases and the J segment 10 bases; nucleotides outside the gene matches: 5. The CDR3 protein is CASSDGTGAIKLFF. CDR3 nucleotides: TGTGCCAGCAGTGACGGGACAGGGGCGATAAAACTGTTTTTT.

This chain joins TRBV10-3 and TRBJ2-3; 8 nucleotides line up with TRBD2. Trimming at V came to 4 bases and at J to 5 bases, leaving 17 bases not matched to a gene. The germline gives CDR1 ENHRY, CDR2 SYGVKD. CDR3 length: 18 amino acids. The CDR3 spells CAISGRGVSGVALDTQYF. The CDR3 DNA follows: TGTGCCATCAGTGGGCGAGGTGTTAGCGGGGTAGCACTAGATACGCAGTATTTT.

The CDR3 loop reads CASSLEAHQPQHF. The CDR3 bases are TGTGCCAGCAGCTTAGAGGCTCATCAGCCCCAGCATTTT. The chain links TRBV11-2 to TRBJ1-5; D is unresolved. The germline V gene has CDR1 SGHAT and CDR2 FQNNGV. The CDR3 totals 13 residues. The V end lost 0 bases, the J end lost 5 bases, and 5 bases lay between the germline ends.

This clone was observed a handful of times. This chain connects TRBV5-1 to TRBJ2-2; 8 nucleotides line up with TRBD1. Germline trimming cut 1 base from V and 4 bases from J; bases unmatched to any gene: 6. This CDR3 spans 16 amino acids. Germline V CDR1 and CDR2: SGHRS, YFSETQ. The CDR3 loop is CASSLTTGVGTGELFF. The CDR3, as DNA: TGCGCCAGCAGCTTGACGACAGGGGTCGGCACCGGGGAGCTGTTTTTT.

This clone was seen more than once but under ten times. CDR3 loop: CATSRLIRGRLAFF. The CDR3 DNA is TGTGCCACCTCTCGGTTAATCAGGGGGCGTTTAGCTTTCTTT. The chain combines TRBV6-5 with TRBJ1-1; 8 nucleotides agree with TRBD1. V lost 10 bases to trimming and J lost 10 bases; unmatched junction nucleotides: 17. The CDR3 spans 14 residues. Germline-derived CDR1 and CDR2 are MNHEY and SVGAGI.

The chain links TRBV7-9 to TRBJ1-2, with TRBD1 as a possible D gene (5 bases). V was trimmed by 5 bases and J by 3 bases, leaving 13 bases between them. This CDR3 has 14 residues. CDR1 and CDR2 (germline): SEHNR, FQNEAQ (reference sequence). CDR3 in amino acids: CASSKDKTHYGYTF. CDR3 in DNA: TGTGCCAGCAGCAAGGACAAAACCCACTATGGCTACACCTTC.

The chain links TRBV18 to TRBJ1-1, with 8 bases fitting TRBD1. J lost 3 bases, V lost 2 bases, and 8 bases had no gene match. This CDR3 has 16 residues. The V gene's germline CDR1 is KGHSH and CDR2 LQKENI. As DNA, the CDR3 is TGTGCCAGCTCACCATGGGCAGGGGGCACGGACACTGAAGCTTTCTTT. It is translated as CASSPWAGGTDTEAFF.

The rearrangement joins TRBV28 to TRBJ1-2; D is possibly TRBD1 (6 bases). The CDR3 consists of 12 residues. From germline, CDR1 is MDHEN and CDR2 SYDVKM. Trimming stripped 5 bases from V and 8 bases from J, with 12 bases between. CDR3 residues: CASSGGVGGYTF. DNA of the CDR3: TGTGCCAGCAGTGGGGGCGTGGGGGGCTACACCTTC.

V and J are TRBV11-2 and TRBJ2-5; TRBD2 matches 7 bases. Germline V gives CDR1 SGHAT, CDR2 FQNNGV. This CDR3 is built from 15 residues. With 2 bases clipped from V and 7 bases from J, the junction kept 10 bases outside the gene matches. The CDR3 region is CASSLHTASGSTQYF. In DNA, the CDR3 is TGTGCCAGCAGCTTACATACTGCTAGCGGTTCGACCCAGTACTTC.

As regards this clone: A junction end diverges from the germline sequence, so it may reflect a read error. The rearrangement uses TRBV7-7 and TRBJ2-2, with 8 bases identical to TRBD1. Germline CDR1 reads SSHAT; CDR2 reads FNYEAQ (reference sequence). The CDR3 contains 16 residues. CDR3: CASSLSRGRNTGELFF. CDR3 sequence (DNA): TGTGCTAGCAGCTTAAGCAGGGGGCGCAACACCGGGGAGCTGTTTTTT.

This chain connects TRBV5-1 to TRBJ2-7, with D tentatively TRBD1 (5 bases). The CDR3 is 13 amino acids. Looked up from germline, CDR1 is SGHRS and CDR2 is YFSETQ. Deletions cut 0 bases from V and 4 bases from J, with 8 bases between. CDR3 sequence: CASSLGGQYEQYF. The CDR3 region has the DNA TGCGCCAGCAGCTTGGGGGGCCAATACGAGCAGTACTTC. Combining the CDR3 with reference TRBV5-1 and TRBJ2-7 gives the whole variable domain KAGVTQTPRYLIKTRGQQVTLSCSPISGHRSVSWYQQTPGQGLQFLFEYFSETQRNKGNFPGRFSGRQFSNSRSEMNVSTLELGDSALYLCASSLGGQYEQYFGPGTRLTVT.

A few counts support this clone. The chain combines TRBV29-1 with TRBJ2-3; unclear D gene. The CDR3 is 13 residues long. Trimming removed 1 base from V and 2 bases from J, with 7 bases in between. Germline lookup yields CDR1 SQVTM and CDR2 ANQGSEA. DNA for the CDR3: TGCAGCGTTGAAGGCGGCTACACAGATACGCAGTATTTT. It translates to CSVEGGYTDTQYF.

The chain employs TRBV13 and TRBJ1-1; a possible D gene is TRBD1 (5 bases). Between the trimmed V and J ends, which lost 5 bases and 8 bases, there was a span of 12 bases. Looked up from germline, CDR1 is PRHDT and CDR2 is FYEKMQ (reference sequence). The CDR3 is made up of 12 amino acids. The CDR3 is CASSVLDREAFF. As DNA, the CDR3 is TGTGCCAGCAGCGTACTCGACAGAGAAGCTTTCTTT.

The chain is built from TRBV3-1 (or the pseudogene TRBV3-2) and TRBJ1-2; D might be TRBD1 (5 bases). There are 15 residues in the CDR3. V was shortened by 1 base and J by 2 bases, with 11 bases between the two germline ends. Germline loops: CDR1 LGHDT, CDR2 YNNKEL (reference sequence). The CDR3 spells CASSQAHRLNYGYTF. In DNA, the CDR3 is TGTGCCAGCAGCCAAGCTCACAGGTTAAACTATGGCTACACCTTC.

This clone was counted a single time. The chain is built from TRBV19 and TRBJ1-2; 9 nucleotides align to TRBD1. Per germline, CDR1 LNHDA and CDR2 SQIVND (reference sequence). V lost 7 bases to trimming and J lost 4 bases; unmatched junction nucleotides: 10. This CDR3 contains 15 residues. The CDR3 DNA sequence: TGTGCCAGTACCTTGGGGACAGGGTCAGGCTATGGCTACACCTTC. This sequence encodes CASTLGTGSGYGYTF.

The chain carries TRBV18 and TRBJ2-1, with 12 bases aligning to TRBD2. After removal of 2 bases from V and 6 bases from J, the junction contained 11 bases not matched to a gene. The CDR3 loop spans 18 amino acids. From germline, CDR1 is KGHSH and CDR2 LQKENI. This CDR3 reads CASSPMPSGRANGNEQFF. As DNA, the CDR3 is TGTGCCAGCTCACCAATGCCTAGCGGGAGGGCCAATGGCAATGAGCAGTTCTTC.

As regards this clone: This specimen includes other DNA sequences encoding the same CDR3. This rearrangement joins TRBV7-9 to TRBJ2-7; TRBD2 matches at 12 bases. The germline V gene encodes CDR1 SEHNR and CDR2 FQNEAQ (reference sequence). With 1 base clipped from V and 5 bases from J, the junction kept 0 bases outside the gene matches. This CDR3 region has 14 residues. CDR3 nucleotide sequence: TGTGCCAGCAGCTTAGGGACTAGCGGGAACGAGCAGTACTTC. Its translation is CASSLGTSGNEQYF.

The gene calls are TRBV4-1 and TRBJ1-5, with TRBD1 matching 12 bases. Germline values: CDR1 MGHRA, CDR2 YSYEKL. V shed 1 base, J shed 11 bases, and the junction held 12 bases outside the gene matches. This CDR3 has 17 amino acids. For the CDR3, the DNA is TGCGCCAGCAGCCAAGGGACCCCCGGGACAGGGGGCGCGACCCAGCATTTT. Protein: CASSQGTPGTGGATQHF.

The J gene is TRBJ2-1, the V gene TRBV30, with TRBD1 matching over 10 bases. Unmatched junction bases numbered 13, after V lost 5 bases and J lost 0 bases. This CDR3 region has 18 residues. Germline assignment: CDR1 GTSNPN and CDR2 SVGIG (reference sequence). The CDR3 loop reads CAWADRGLRGLSYNEQFF. The CDR3 bases are TGTGCCTGGGCGGACAGGGGGTTGCGGGGCCTCTCCTACAATGAGCAGTTCTTC.

The J gene is TRBJ2-6, the V gene TRBV12-5; 7 bases fit TRBD1. V trimming: 1 base; J trimming: 0 bases; junction bases outside the gene matches: 12. This CDR3 region has 20 residues. The germline gives CDR1 LGHNT, CDR2 FRNRAP. The CDR3 protein is CASGLDRGVSPRSGANVLTF. Here the CDR3 DNA reads TGTGCTAGTGGTTTGGACAGGGGCGTATCGCCACGCTCTGGGGCCAACGTCCTGACTTTC.

The chain carries TRBV28 and TRBJ2-1; 7 positions match TRBD2. The CDR3 contains 14 residues. Germline loops: CDR1 MDHEN, CDR2 SYDVKM. V was pared by 5 bases and J by 4 bases, with 5 bases of the junction left unmatched. In DNA form, the CDR3 reads TGTGCCAGCAGTCCGGGGGGACCATACAATGAGCAGTTCTTC. Amino acids: CASSPGGPYNEQFF.

The V and J genes are TRBV7-9 and TRBJ2-2; D is ambiguous. The CDR3 spans 14 residues. Germline CDR1 and CDR2: SEHNR and FQNEAQ (reference sequence). Trimming took off 4 bases at V and 7 bases at J, with 13 bases between the two ends. Here the CDR3 reads CASSSEIVGGELFF. Written as DNA, the CDR3 is TGTGCCAGCAGCTCGGAGATTGTCGGCGGGGAGCTGTTTTTT.

CDR3 amino acids: CASTLGTVNTEAFF. The DNA of the CDR3 is TGTGCCAGCACCCTCGGGACAGTGAACACTGAAGCTTTCTTT. The chain combines TRBV11-2 with TRBJ1-1, with 7 bases lining up with TRBD1. Germline V gene lookup returns CDR1 SGHAT and CDR2 FQNNGV. Unmatched junction bases numbered 5, after V lost 7 bases and J lost 0 bases. The CDR3 covers 14 residues.

Worth noting for this clone: At one of its ends the junction is not consistent with the germline gene, which may arise from a read error. The chain uses TRBV7-7 and TRBJ2-5; possibly TRBD2 for D (5 bases). Germline assignment: CDR1 SSHAT and CDR2 FNYEAQ (reference sequence). The CDR3 is 15 amino acids. The CDR3: CASSLNKGGGETQYF. CDR3 in DNA: TGTGCTAGCAGCTTAAACAAGGGTGGAGGAGAGACCCAGTACTTC.

In this sample, this clone turned up once. The chain couples TRBV7-6 to TRBJ2-7; 8 positions match TRBD2. Germline CDR1 is SGHVS and CDR2 is FNYEAQ. Losses at the gene ends were 0 bases for V and 0 bases for J; bases not matched to a gene: 7. The CDR3 is made up of 17 amino acids. CDR3 region: CASSLAAGGLSSYEQYF. The CDR3 coding sequence is TGTGCCAGCAGCTTAGCGGCGGGGGGCCTCAGCTCCTACGAGCAGTACTTC.

The chain uses TRBV7-3 and TRBJ2-1; 13 positions agree with TRBD2. The junction had 4 bases not matched to a gene; V was cut back by 5 bases and J by 3 bases. The CDR3 covers 16 residues. Germline V gene sequence: CDR1 SGHTA, CDR2 FQGTGA. The CDR3 loop reads CASSLTSGRVYNEQFF. The CDR3 bases are TGTGCCAGCAGCCTTACTAGCGGGAGGGTCTACAATGAGCAGTTCTTC.

The chain is built from TRBV7-3 and TRBJ1-2; 10 bases map to TRBD1. Germline lookup yields CDR1 SGHTA and CDR2 FQGTGA. Trimming took 0 bases from V and 4 from J; bases not matched to a gene: 5. This CDR3 has 16 residues. CDR3 protein: CASSLTPGQGFYGYTF. The CDR3 coding sequence is TGTGCCAGCAGCTTAACGCCGGGACAGGGGTTCTATGGCTACACCTTC.

The chain combines TRBV6-1 with TRBJ2-7; D not resolved. Germline V lookup: CDR1 MNHNS, CDR2 SASEGT. CDR3 length equals 14 residues. Trimming took 2 bases from V and 2 from J, leaving 10 bases between them. The CDR3: CASSEYSVAYEQYF. CDR3 coding DNA: TGTGCCAGCAGTGAATACTCGGTCGCCTACGAGCAGTACTTC.

The chain has TRBV18 and TRBJ2-7; TRBD2 aligns across 9 bases. V shed 4 bases, J shed 4 bases, and the junction held 8 bases outside the gene matches. The germline V gene encodes CDR1 KGHSH and CDR2 LQKENI. This CDR3 region has 15 residues. As DNA, the CDR3 is TGTGCCAGCTCACTCGCTAGCGGGGCCCCATACGAGCAGTACTTC. It codes for CASSLASGAPYEQYF. The whole variable domain, filled in from reference TRBV18 and TRBJ2-7, reads NAGVMQNPRHLVRRRGQEARLRCSPMKGHSHVYWYRQLPEEGLKFMVYLQKENIIDESGMPKERFSAEFPKEGPSILRIQQVVRGDSAAYFCASSLASGAPYEQYFGPGTRLTVT.